The rows below give T cell receptor beta chains drawn from one sample of a study of T cell responses to AZD1222 COVID-19 vaccine. Method: immunoSEQ multiplex PCR; TCRdb's copy keeps in-frame clones and lacks some. The profile shows approximately 150,000 clones, roughly 86% of them singletons. Specimen: peripheral blood, collected 28 days after the second AZD1222 dose. Source of these receptors: an adult who received the AZD1222 COVID-19 vaccine. Both conserved end residues are part of each CDR3. Each record gives: V gene, CDR3 protein.

>TRBV5-1
CASSETFYGYTF
>TRBV6-5
CASSYQVDQPQHF
>TRBV7-6
CASTQETVFSGNTIYF
>TRBV18
CASSPGRTEQYF
>TRBV2
CASSENLYQPQHF
>TRBV6-5
CASSTDRPTQPQHF
>TRBV19
CASSIIPRDRGYGYTF
>TRBV25-1
CASSAPGQGYEQYF
>TRBV7-2
CASSSRASSAPRYF
>TRBV5-6
CASSSTIGQFF
>TRBV11-2
CASSRRLGGAHSPLHF
>TRBV6-2/TRBV6-3
CASSYNRGDGYTF
>TRBV7-2
CASSWKSGEKLFF
>TRBV18
CASSLGADGELFF
>TRBV3-1/TRBV3-2
CASSESVGYGYTF
>TRBV6-5
CPLGDYSNQPQHF
>TRBV27
CATWDSNSYEQYF
>TRBV19
CASSTPGGWTEAFF
>TRBV5-1
CASSFWRPTDTQYF
>TRBV11-2
CASSPRGRFLEGYTF
>TRBV29-1
CSVVRYTEAFF
>TRBV5-4
CASSPEVGSTDTQYF
>TRBV7-2
CASSLARLAKNIQYF
>TRBV18
CASSPSSGIGGEQYF
>TRBV28
CASSLGFGNTIYF
>TRBV11-2
CASSSSGNRNEQFF
>TRBV10-3
CAISVDRASTGHEQFF
>TRBV27
CASRPGTGTGGAQYF